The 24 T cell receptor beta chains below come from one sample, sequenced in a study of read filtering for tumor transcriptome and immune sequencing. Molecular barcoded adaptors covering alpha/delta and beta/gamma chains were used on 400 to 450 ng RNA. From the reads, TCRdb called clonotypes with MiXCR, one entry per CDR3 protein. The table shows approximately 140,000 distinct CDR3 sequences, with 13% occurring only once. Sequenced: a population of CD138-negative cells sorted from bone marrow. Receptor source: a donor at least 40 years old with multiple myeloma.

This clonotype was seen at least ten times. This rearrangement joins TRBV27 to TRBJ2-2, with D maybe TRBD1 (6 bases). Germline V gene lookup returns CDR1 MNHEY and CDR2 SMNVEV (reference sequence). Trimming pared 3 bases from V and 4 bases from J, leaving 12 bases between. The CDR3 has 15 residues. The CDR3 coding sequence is TGTGCCAGCAGTTTCACAGGGATGAGCACCGGGGAGCTGTTTTTT. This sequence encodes CASSFTGMSTGELFF.

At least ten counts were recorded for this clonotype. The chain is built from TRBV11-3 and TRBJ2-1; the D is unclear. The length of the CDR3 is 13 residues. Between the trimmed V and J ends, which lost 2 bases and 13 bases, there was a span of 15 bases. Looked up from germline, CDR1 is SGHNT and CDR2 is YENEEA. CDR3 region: CASSLWGRTDQFF. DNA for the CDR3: TGTGCCAGCAGCTTATGGGGTAGGACCGACCAGTTCTTC.

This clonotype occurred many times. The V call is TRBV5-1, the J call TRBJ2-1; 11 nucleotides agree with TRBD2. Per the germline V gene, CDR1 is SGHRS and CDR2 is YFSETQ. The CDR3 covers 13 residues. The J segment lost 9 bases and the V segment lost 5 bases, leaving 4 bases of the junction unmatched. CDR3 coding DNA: TGCGCCAGCAGGGCGGGACTAGCGGCTGAGCAGTTCTTC. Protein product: CASRAGLAAEQFF.

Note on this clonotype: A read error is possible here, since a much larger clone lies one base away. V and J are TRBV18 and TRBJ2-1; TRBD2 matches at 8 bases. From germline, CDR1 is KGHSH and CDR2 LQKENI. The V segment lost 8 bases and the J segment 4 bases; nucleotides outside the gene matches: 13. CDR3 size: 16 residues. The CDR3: CASTEDSGVSYNEQFF. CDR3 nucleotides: TGTGCCAGCACGGAAGATAGCGGGGTATCATACAATGAGCAGTTCTTC. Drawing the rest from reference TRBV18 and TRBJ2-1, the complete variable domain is NAGVMQNPRHLVRRRGQEARLRCSPMKGHSHVYWYRQLPEEGLKFMVYLQKENIIDESGMPKERFSAEFPKEGPSILRIQQVVRGDSAAYFCASTEDSGVSYNEQFFGPGTRLTVL.

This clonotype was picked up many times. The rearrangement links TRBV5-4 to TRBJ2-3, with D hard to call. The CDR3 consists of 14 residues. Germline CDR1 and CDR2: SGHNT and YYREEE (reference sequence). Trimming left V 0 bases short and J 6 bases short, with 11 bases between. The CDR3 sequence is CASSLGTIEDTQYF. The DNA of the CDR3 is TGTGCCAGCAGCTTGGGGACGATCGAGGATACGCAGTATTTT.

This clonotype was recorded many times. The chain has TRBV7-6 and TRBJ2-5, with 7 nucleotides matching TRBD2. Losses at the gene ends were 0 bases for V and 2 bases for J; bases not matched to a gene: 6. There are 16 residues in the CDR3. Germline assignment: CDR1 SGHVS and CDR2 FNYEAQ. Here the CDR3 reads CASSLAGEGRQETQYF. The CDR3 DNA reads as TGTGCCAGCAGCTTAGCGGGGGAGGGGAGGCAAGAGACCCAGTACTTC.

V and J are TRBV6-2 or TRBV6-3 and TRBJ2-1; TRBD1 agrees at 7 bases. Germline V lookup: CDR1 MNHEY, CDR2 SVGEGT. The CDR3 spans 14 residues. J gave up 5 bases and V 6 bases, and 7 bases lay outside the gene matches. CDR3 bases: TGTGCCAGCAGGAAAGGGACAGTTAACAATGAGCAGTTCTTC. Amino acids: CASRKGTVNNEQFF.

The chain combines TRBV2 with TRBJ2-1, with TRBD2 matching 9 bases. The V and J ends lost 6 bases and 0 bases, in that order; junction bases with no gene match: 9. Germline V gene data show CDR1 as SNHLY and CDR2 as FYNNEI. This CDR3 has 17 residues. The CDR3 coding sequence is TGTGCCAGCAGCCCAAACCGACTAGCGGTCTCCTACAATGAGCAGTTCTTC. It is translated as CASSPNRLAVSYNEQFF.

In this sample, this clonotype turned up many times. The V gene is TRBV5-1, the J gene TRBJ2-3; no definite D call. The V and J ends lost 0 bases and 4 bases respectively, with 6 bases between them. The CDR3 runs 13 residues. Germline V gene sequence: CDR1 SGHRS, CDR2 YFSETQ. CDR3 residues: CASSLGPSDTQYF. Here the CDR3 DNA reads TGCGCCAGCAGCTTGGGGCCCTCAGATACGCAGTATTTT. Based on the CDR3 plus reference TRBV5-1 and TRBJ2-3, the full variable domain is KAGVTQTPRYLIKTRGQQVTLSCSPISGHRSVSWYQQTPGQGLQFLFEYFSETQRNKGNFPGRFSGRQFSNSRSEMNVSTLELGDSALYLCASSLGPSDTQYFGPGTRLTVL.

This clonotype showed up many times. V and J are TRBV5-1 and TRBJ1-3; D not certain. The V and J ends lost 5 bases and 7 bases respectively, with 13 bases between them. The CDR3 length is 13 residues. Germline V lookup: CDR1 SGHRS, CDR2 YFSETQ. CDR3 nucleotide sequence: TGCGCCAGCAGTAGCGACTTTCGGAACACCATATATTTT. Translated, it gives CASSSDFRNTIYF.

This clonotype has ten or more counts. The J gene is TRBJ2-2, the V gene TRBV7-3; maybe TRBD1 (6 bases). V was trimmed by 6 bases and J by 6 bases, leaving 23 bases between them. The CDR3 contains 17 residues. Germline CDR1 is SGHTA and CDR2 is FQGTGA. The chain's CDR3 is CASSLNTGNRVPGELFF. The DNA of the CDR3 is TGTGCCAGCAGTCTAAACACAGGGAATCGAGTACCCGGGGAGCTGTTTTTT. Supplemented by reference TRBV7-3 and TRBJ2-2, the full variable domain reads GAGVSQTPSNKVTEKGKYVELRCDPISGHTALYWYRQSLGQGPEFLIYFQGTGAADDSGLPNDRFFAVRPEGSVSTLKIQRTERGDSAVYLCASSLNTGNRVPGELFFGEGSRLTVL.

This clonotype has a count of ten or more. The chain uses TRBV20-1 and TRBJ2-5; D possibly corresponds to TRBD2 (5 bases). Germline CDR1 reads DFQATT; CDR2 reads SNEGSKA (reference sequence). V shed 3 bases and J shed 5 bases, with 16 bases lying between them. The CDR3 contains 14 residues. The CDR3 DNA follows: TGCAGTGCTAGTCTCGCCACTAGGACTGAGACCCAGTACTTC. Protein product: CSASLATRTETQYF.

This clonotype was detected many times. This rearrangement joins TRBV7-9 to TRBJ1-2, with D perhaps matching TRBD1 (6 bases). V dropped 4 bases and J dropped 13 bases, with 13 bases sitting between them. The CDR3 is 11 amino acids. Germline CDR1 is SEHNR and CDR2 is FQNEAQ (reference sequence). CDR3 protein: CASSSGQSLTF. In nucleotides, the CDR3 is TGTGCCAGCAGCTCGGGACAAAGTCTCACCTTC.

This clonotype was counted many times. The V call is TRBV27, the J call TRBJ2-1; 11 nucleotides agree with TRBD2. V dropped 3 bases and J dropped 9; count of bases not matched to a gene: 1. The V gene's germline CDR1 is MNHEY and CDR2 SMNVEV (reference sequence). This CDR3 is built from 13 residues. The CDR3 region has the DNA TGTGCCAGCAGTTTGCTAGCGGGAGGTGAGCAGTTCTTC. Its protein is CASSLLAGGEQFF.

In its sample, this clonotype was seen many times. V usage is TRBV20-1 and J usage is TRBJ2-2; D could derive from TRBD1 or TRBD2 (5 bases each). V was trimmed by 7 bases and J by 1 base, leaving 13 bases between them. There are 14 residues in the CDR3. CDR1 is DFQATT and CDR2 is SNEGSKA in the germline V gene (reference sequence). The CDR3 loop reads CSVPGTLNTGELFF. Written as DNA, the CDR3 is TGCAGTGTCCCAGGGACCCTGAACACCGGGGAGCTGTTTTTT.

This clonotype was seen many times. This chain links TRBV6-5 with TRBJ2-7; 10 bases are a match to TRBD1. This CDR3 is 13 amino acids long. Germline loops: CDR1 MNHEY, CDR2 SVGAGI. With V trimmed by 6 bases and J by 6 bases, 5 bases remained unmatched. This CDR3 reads CASRRTGGREQYF. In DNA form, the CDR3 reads TGTGCCAGCAGGAGGACAGGGGGGCGCGAGCAGTACTTC.

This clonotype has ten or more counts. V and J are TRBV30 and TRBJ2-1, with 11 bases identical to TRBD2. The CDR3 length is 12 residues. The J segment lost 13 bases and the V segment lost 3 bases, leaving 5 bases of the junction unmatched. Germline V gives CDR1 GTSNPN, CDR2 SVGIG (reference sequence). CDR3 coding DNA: TGTGCCTGGAGCGGAGGGACTAGCGGTCAGTTCTTC. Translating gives CAWSGGTSGQFF.

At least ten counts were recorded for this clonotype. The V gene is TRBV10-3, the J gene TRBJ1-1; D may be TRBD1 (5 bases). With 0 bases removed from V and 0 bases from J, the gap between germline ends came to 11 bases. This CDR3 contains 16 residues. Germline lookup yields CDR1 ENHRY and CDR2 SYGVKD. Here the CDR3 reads CAISESGRAMNTEAFF. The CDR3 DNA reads TGTGCCATCAGTGAGTCGGGGCGGGCCATGAACACTGAAGCTTTCTTT.

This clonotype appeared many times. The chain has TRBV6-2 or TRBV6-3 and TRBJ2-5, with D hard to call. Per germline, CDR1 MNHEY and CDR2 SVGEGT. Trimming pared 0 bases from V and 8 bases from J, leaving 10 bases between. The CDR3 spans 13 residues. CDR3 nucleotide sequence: TGTGCCAGCAGTTACTCGGTTTTGCGAACCCAGTACTTC. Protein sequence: CASSYSVLRTQYF.

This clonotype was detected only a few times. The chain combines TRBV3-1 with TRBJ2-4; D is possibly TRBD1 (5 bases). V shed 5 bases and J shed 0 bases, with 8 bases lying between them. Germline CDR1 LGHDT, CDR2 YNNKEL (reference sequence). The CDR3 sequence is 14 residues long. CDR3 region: CASSGTGAKNIQYF. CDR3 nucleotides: TGTGCCAGCAGCGGAACAGGAGCCAAAAACATTCAGTACTTC.

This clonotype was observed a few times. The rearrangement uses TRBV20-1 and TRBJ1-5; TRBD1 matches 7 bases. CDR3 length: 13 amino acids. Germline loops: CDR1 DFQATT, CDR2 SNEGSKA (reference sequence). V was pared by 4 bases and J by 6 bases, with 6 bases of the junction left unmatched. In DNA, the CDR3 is TGCAGTGCTACTACAGGGGCTGGTCAGCCCCAGCATTTT. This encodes CSATTGAGQPQHF.

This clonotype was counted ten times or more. CDR3: CASSLLLAGVLSYNEQFF. The CDR3 nucleotides read TGCGCCAGCAGCTTGTTACTAGCGGGAGTGCTCTCCTACAATGAGCAGTTCTTC. The V gene is TRBV5-1, the J gene TRBJ2-1; 11 bases agree with TRBD2. Germline V CDR1 and CDR2: SGHRS, YFSETQ. The CDR3 totals 18 residues. V lost 1 base to trimming and J lost 0 bases; unmatched junction nucleotides: 6.

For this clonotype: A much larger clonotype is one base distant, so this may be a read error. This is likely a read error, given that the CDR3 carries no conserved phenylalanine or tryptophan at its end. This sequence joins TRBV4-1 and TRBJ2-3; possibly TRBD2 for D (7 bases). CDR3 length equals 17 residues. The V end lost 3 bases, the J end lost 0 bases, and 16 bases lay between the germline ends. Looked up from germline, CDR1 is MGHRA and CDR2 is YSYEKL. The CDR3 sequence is CASSHLRTAGSTDTQYS. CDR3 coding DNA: TGCGCCAGCAGCCACCTCCGGACAGCGGGAAGCACAGATACGCAGTATTCT.

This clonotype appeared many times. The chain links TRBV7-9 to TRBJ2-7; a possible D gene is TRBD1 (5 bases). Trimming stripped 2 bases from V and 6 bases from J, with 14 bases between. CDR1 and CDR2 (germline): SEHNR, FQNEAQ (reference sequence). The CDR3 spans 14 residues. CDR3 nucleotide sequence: TGTGCCAGCAGCTTATTAGGGGAAGGCCTCGAGCAGTACTTC. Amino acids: CASSLLGEGLEQYF.